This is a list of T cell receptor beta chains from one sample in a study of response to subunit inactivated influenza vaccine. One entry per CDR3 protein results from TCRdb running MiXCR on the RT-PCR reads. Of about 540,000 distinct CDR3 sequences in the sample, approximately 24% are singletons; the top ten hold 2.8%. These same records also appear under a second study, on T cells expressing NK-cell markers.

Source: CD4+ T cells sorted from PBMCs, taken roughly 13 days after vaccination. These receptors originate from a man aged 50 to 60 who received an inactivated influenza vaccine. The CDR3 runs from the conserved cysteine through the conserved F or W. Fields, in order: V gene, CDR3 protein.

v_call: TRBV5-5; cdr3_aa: CASSFPRTSGGTDTQYF
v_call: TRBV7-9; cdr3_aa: CASSPTESAQYF
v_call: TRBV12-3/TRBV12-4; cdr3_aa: CASSSRGGVEKLFF
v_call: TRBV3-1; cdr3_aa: CASSQGLQGNSPLHF
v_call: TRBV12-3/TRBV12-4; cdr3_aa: CASSLIASGIGGELFF
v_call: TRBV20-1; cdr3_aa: CSATKGALSADTQYF
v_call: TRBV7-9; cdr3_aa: CASSLGWAEQYF
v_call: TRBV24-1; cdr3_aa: CATSVGTSGSETQYF
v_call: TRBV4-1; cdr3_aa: CASSQDARGEDTQYF
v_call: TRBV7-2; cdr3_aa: CASTKSQGRYEQYF
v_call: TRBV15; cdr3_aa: CATSTFGQGSGRVSYNEQFF
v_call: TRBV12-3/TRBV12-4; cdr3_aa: CATATGVHTDTQYF
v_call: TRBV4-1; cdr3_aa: CASSQAYRGRTEAFF
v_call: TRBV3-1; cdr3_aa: CASSQGWGGHQPQHF
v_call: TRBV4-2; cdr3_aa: CASSQATGQNYGYTF
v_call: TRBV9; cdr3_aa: CASSVTSGRSEQYF
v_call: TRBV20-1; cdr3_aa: CSAPNPQGSLETQYF
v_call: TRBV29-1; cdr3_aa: CSVPTIRGTANVLTF
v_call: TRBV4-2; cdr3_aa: CASSQDSNTVATEAFF
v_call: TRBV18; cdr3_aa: CASSPGTGGLTEAFF
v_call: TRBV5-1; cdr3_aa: CASSSGTGKRGEHTGELFF
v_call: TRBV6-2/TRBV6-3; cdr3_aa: CASSRTVQPQHF
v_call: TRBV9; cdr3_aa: CASSGTGKYAEKLFF
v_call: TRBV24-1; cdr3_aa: CATSDHSGRAGFYNEQFF
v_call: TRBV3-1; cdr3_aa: CASSPAGLAVSRPVDTQYF
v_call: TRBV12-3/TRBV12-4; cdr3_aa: CASTLSDTQYF
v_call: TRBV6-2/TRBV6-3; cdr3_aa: CASSYFGSSYNEQFF
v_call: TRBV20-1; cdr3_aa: CSAERTLGNTIYF
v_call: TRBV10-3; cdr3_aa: CAITEKGYEQYF
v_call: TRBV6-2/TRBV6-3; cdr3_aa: CASRSTGLGRNEQFF
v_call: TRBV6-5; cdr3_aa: CASSYSRALNQPQHF
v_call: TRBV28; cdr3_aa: CASIGTGGRTSGYEQYF
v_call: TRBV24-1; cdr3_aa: CATSDENVHNEQFF
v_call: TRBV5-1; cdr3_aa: CASSRLGLAGGTSTQYF
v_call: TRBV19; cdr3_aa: CASSARDLNTWEQYF
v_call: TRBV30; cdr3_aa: CAWRVGPNTGELFF
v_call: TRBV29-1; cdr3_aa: CSVRQELSYEQYF
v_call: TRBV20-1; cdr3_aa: CSASQTQYF
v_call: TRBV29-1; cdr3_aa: CSVEDLLGTTNTEAFF
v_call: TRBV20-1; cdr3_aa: CSASGGLGKETQYF
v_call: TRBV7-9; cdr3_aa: CASSLVGRDGYTF
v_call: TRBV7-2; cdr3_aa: CASSLKPGDEKLFF
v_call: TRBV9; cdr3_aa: CASSVGLAGSMADTQYF
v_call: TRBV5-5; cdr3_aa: CASSFGRGSHNEQFF
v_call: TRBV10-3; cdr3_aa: CANQDRSTDTQYF
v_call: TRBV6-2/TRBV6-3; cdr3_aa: CASSVTRFGELFF
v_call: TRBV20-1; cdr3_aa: CSARDGPSGIDEQFF
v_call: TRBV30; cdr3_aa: CAWSAKAGGAYGYTF
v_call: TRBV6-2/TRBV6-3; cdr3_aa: CASSMTRGLYEQYF
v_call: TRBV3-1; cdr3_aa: CASSQEVSGSGGRLNIQYF
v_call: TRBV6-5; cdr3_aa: CASSYGRGRLDEQFF
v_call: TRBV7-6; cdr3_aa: CASSPSPPGNTIYF